This T cell receptor (beta chain) was sequenced for a study of blood T cell repertoires in COVID-19 (dated by TCRdb to the early 2020s). Some background on the complete study: Samples from collaborators originated in the United States, Italy and Spain and spanned both the acute and convalescent phases of COVID-19. A freely available public database, intended as a resource for researchers studying the immune response to SARS-CoV-2, is where the repertoires were released. Samples were obtained from the ongoing ImmuneRACE study (first 160 participants) and from over 1,000 subjects provided by 6 global collaborators. The material from the prospective study consisted of cDNA or gDNA derived from T cells, B-cell-depleted T cells, or PBMCs. Nearly every sample came with metadata listing a de-identified subject ID, COVID-19 status, age in years and sex. Where available, HLA class I and class II types were obtained from metadata supplied by the sample provider rather than from assay-based typing. Deeply sampled blood TCRbeta repertoires from subjects exposed to, actively infected with, or recovered from COVID-19 were included in the dataset. Results and caveats for the whole study, not just this receptor: Clinical and demographic metadata were provided uncurated, with the amount varying by source and participant.

This clone was seen a few times. No antigen is known for it. No base qualities exist here, and no much larger clone lies one base off it. TCRbeta CDR3 regions were amplified from genomic DNA using the immunoSEQ Assay, a bias-controlled multiplex PCR. As for the authors' bioinformatics: The number of nucleated cells in each sample was estimated by amplification of reference gene primers within the assay. To quantify the absolute abundance of each unique TCRbeta CDR3 rearrangement, sequence reads were collapsed and filtered. For each sample, productive Simpson clonality was calculated as the square root of Simpson's diversity index across productive rearrangements. Sourced from immuneACCESS, this table was stored by TCRdb with only in-frame sequences that have V and J called. A share of the clones is absent; for the studies checked, an unresolved V gene accounts for under half, and the remainder has no known explanation. The DNA gave D and trimming, while V, J and clone size come from that table. The sample table holds under 20,000 clones, of which just under 90% were seen once. Around 10% of the sample lies in the top ten.

Whole blood was collected in K2EDTA tubes by collaborating institutions according to the institutions' own protocols. For TCRbeta analysis, collaborator samples were shipped as frozen whole blood, as isolated PBMCs, or as DNA extracted from either sample type. The germline V gene encodes CDR1 LNHNV and CDR2 YYDKDF (reference sequence). Germline trimming: 5 bases from V, 3 bases from J; junction bases outside gene matches: 4. The CDR3 has 15 amino acids, counting the end cysteine and phenylalanine. The read is trimmed to its CDR3 DNA, 45 bases read in frame from base 1. The specimen was peripheral blood. The receptor was derived from a human donor in a cohort sampled during active COVID-19. The rearranged segments are TRBV15 and TRBJ2-6; 7 central nucleotides agree with TRBD2. The DNA sequence follows: TGTGCCACCAGCTCGGGGGGAAGTGGGGCCAACGTCCTGACTTTC. The translation is CATSSGGSGANVLTF. The variable domain in full, with residues beyond the CDR3 obtained from the reference TRBV15 and TRBJ2-6 genes, is DAMVIQNPRYQVTQFGKPVTLSCSQTLNHNVMYWYQQKSSQAPKLLFHYYDKDFNNEADTPDNFQSRRPNTSFCFLDIRSPGLGDTAMYLCATSSGGSGANVLTFGAGSRLTVL.